These T cell receptor beta chains were read from a single sample in a study of cytomegalovirus exposure and HLA in healthy donors. Produced via immunoSEQ multiplex PCR; TCRdb's table is partial and in-frame only. The repertoire holds 130,000 or so clones, with approximately 71% as singletons. The sample comprised PBMCs. These receptors were obtained from a woman aged 60-75 years in good health and CMV-seronegative. CDR3s leave out the opening cysteine and the closing phenylalanine or tryptophan. Fields, in order: V gene, CDR3 length, CDR3 protein.

v_call: TRBV7-2
cdr3_length: 14
cdr3_aa: ASSRTSGANTGELF

v_call: TRBV6-6
cdr3_length: 14
cdr3_aa: ASSLQGRGSNQPQH

v_call: TRBV18
cdr3_length: 13
cdr3_aa: ASSPTIIRNTEAF

v_call: TRBV9
cdr3_length: 14
cdr3_aa: ASSVPTSGRENEQF

v_call: TRBV5-1
cdr3_length: 11
cdr3_aa: ASSLSPYNEQF

v_call: TRBV2
cdr3_length: 14
cdr3_aa: ASSEVEVRYTDTQY

v_call: TRBV28
cdr3_length: 13
cdr3_aa: ASSLLDSDNQPQH

v_call: TRBV5-1
cdr3_length: 12
cdr3_aa: ASSLQGVTDTQY

v_call: TRBV28
cdr3_length: 15
cdr3_aa: ASSLTPTRRVGNTIY

v_call: TRBV9
cdr3_length: 11
cdr3_aa: ASSGSGGYGYT

v_call: TRBV5-1
cdr3_length: 15
cdr3_aa: ASSQGQGLQTNEKLF

v_call: TRBV4-1
cdr3_length: 13
cdr3_aa: ASSQDKAPTYEQY

v_call: TRBV19
cdr3_length: 14
cdr3_aa: ASSIGGGSRINGYT

v_call: TRBV28
cdr3_length: 12
cdr3_aa: ASSLGRRGYEQY

v_call: TRBV7-3
cdr3_length: 13
cdr3_aa: ASSPQRGAHNEQF

v_call: TRBV2
cdr3_length: 13
cdr3_aa: ASRPKTGEGNTIY

v_call: TRBV7-9
cdr3_length: 16
cdr3_aa: SSVGLSGGGTLNTEAF

v_call: TRBV6-1
cdr3_length: 10
cdr3_aa: ASTERGETQY

v_call: TRBV2
cdr3_length: 15
cdr3_aa: ASSVTLNLSGANVLT

v_call: TRBV6-1
cdr3_length: 16
cdr3_aa: ASSERPLKLGQGDGYT

v_call: TRBV11-1
cdr3_length: 14
cdr3_aa: ASSRQRGGNTGELF

v_call: TRBV11-2
cdr3_length: 12
cdr3_aa: ASSTHRNAYEQY

v_call: TRBV20-1
cdr3_length: 6
cdr3_aa: SPPEAF

v_call: TRBV7-3
cdr3_length: 12
cdr3_aa: ASSRLAGTDTQY

v_call: TRBV19
cdr3_length: 14
cdr3_aa: ASSPPRTSGVNEQF

v_call: TRBV15
cdr3_length: 16
cdr3_aa: ATSRDFVTPWNTGELF

v_call: TRBV11-2
cdr3_length: 14
cdr3_aa: ASSSRGTKNTGELF

v_call: TRBV5-6
cdr3_length: 15
cdr3_aa: ASSSTAGTGVTSPLH

v_call: TRBV14
cdr3_length: 15
cdr3_aa: ASSQDLGQGGTHEQY

v_call: TRBV19
cdr3_length: 12
cdr3_aa: ASSVTGAGNTIY

v_call: TRBV2
cdr3_length: 12
cdr3_aa: ASREQGSNSPLH

v_call: TRBV4-1
cdr3_length: 13
cdr3_aa: ASSQETGETYEQY

v_call: TRBV19
cdr3_length: 15
cdr3_aa: ASSIFGGGDRGTEAF

v_call: TRBV28
cdr3_length: 10
cdr3_aa: ASRTGGNTIY

v_call: TRBV4-2
cdr3_length: 11
cdr3_aa: ASSRSLGGEQF

v_call: TRBV29-1
cdr3_length: 9
cdr3_aa: SVDYGNTIY

v_call: TRBV5-4
cdr3_length: 12
cdr3_aa: ASSTGLARGGAF

v_call: TRBV30
cdr3_length: 16
cdr3_aa: ARNRRGQGNMSYNEQF

v_call: TRBV2
cdr3_length: 10
cdr3_aa: ASRTDQETQY

v_call: TRBV5-1
cdr3_length: 13
cdr3_aa: ASSLQGSANYGYT

v_call: TRBV20-1
cdr3_length: 9
cdr3_aa: SVLRSYEQY

v_call: TRBV2
cdr3_length: 11
cdr3_aa: ASTQVPNQPQH

v_call: TRBV7-9
cdr3_length: 11
cdr3_aa: ASSLDRKETQY

v_call: TRBV28
cdr3_length: 14
cdr3_aa: ASSLTGTGNTGELF

v_call: TRBV5-1
cdr3_length: 14
cdr3_aa: ASSPLGVGRDPEAF

v_call: TRBV9
cdr3_length: 13
cdr3_aa: ASSASGGSGNTIY

v_call: TRBV28
cdr3_length: 11
cdr3_aa: ASTSGRRDEQF

v_call: TRBV5-4
cdr3_length: 15
cdr3_aa: ASSRPGGSTRQETQY

v_call: TRBV19
cdr3_length: 10
cdr3_aa: ASKAGNAEAF

v_call: TRBV7-6
cdr3_length: 15
cdr3_aa: ASSTSPGLAFTDTQY

v_call: TRBV9
cdr3_length: 15
cdr3_aa: ASSPRVAGGRTGELF

v_call: TRBV16
cdr3_length: 12
cdr3_aa: ASSKSYQGNEQF

v_call: TRBV9
cdr3_length: 12
cdr3_aa: ASSAIGAYNEQF

v_call: TRBV19
cdr3_length: 16
cdr3_aa: ASSWTGRRTPRNTEAF

v_call: TRBV5-6
cdr3_length: 12
cdr3_aa: ASSLDRGDVALH